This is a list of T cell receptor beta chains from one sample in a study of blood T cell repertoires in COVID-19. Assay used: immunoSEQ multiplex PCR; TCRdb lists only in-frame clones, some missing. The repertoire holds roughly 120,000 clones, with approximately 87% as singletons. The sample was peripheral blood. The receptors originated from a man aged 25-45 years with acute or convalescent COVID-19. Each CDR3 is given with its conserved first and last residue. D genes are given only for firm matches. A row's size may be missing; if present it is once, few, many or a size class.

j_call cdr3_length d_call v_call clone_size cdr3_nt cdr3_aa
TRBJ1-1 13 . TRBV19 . TGTGCCAGTAGTATAGGGACAGCCCTGGGAGCTTTCTTT CASSIGTALGAFF
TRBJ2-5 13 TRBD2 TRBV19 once TGTGCCAGTAGTGAGACTAGCGAGGAGACCCAGTACTTC CASSETSEETQYF
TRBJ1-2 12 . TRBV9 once TGTGCCAGCAGCGGCAGGGACTATGGCTACACCTTC CASSGRDYGYTF
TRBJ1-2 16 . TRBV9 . TGTGCCAGCAGCGTAGTGACAGACCCGGGAGGATATGGCTACACCTTC CASSVVTDPGGYGYTF
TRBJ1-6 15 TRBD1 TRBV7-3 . TGTGCCAGCAGCTTCCAACAGGGGGCCCATTCACCCCTCCACTTT CASSFQQGAHSPLHF
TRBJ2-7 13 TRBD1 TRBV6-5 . TGTGCCAGCAGAAGGGACAGCCCCTACGAGCAGTACTTC CASRRDSPYEQYF
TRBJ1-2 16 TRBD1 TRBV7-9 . TGTGCCAGCAGCCGGCGGACAGGGGAATATTCCTTGAGCTACACCTTC CASSRRTGEYSLSYTF
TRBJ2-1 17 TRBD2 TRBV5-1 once TGCGCCAGCAGCTCCGGACTAGCGGGGGGAATCTACAATGAGCAGTTCTTC CASSSGLAGGIYNEQFF
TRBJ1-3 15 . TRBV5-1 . TGCGCCAGCAGCTTGCGTATAGGGGCCGGGAACACCATATATTTT CASSLRIGAGNTIYF
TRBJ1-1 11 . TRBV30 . TGTGCCTGGAACAGGAACACTGAAGCTTTCTTT CAWNRNTEAFF
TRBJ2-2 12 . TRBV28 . TGTGCCAGCGGCGGGAACACCGGGGAGCTGTTTTTT CASGGNTGELFF
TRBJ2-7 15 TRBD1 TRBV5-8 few TGTGCCAGCATCAGGAAGGGACAGGGTTTCTACGAGCAGTACTTC CASIRKGQGFYEQYF
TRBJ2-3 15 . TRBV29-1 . TGCAGCGTTGAAGGTAGTCAGGGGCGCACAGATACGCAGTATTTT CSVEGSQGRTDTQYF
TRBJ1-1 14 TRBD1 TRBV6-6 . TGTGCCAGCAGTTGGGGACAGACAAACACTGAAGCTTTCTTT CASSWGQTNTEAFF
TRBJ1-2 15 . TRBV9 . TGTGCCAGCAGCGTAGGACCGCCGGGAGCCTATGGCTACACCTTC CASSVGPPGAYGYTF
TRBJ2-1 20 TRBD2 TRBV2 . TGTGCCAGCAGAAGAGCGCCGGGACTAGCGGGAGTTAGGTCCTACAATGAGCAGTTCTTC CASRRAPGLAGVRSYNEQFF
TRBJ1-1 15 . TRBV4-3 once TGCGCCAGCAGCCAAGTGGGACTGGAGAACACTGAAGCTTTCTTT CASSQVGLENTEAFF
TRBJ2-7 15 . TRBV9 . TGTGCCAGCAGCGACAGCAGGGGCGTTAGCCACGAGCAGTACTTC CASSDSRGVSHEQYF
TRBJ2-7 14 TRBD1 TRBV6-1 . TGTGCCAGCAGTTATCACAGGGGATCCTACGAGCAGTACTTC CASSYHRGSYEQYF
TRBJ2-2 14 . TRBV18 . TGTGCCAGCTCACTACAGGGGAACACCGGGGAGCTGTTTTTT CASSLQGNTGELFF
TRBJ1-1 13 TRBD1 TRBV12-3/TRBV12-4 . TGTGCCAGCAGGGGACAGGGGGCGACTGAAGCTTTCTTT CASRGQGATEAFF
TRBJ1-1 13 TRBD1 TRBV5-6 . TGTGCCAGCAGCTGGGACAGGGACACTGAAGCTTTCTTT CASSWDRDTEAFF
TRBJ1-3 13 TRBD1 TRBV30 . TGTGCCACGACAGGGGGCACTGGAAACACCATATATTTT CATTGGTGNTIYF
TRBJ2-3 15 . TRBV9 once TGTGCCAGCAGCCCCGACGGACAGATCACAGATACGCAGTATTTT CASSPDGQITDTQYF